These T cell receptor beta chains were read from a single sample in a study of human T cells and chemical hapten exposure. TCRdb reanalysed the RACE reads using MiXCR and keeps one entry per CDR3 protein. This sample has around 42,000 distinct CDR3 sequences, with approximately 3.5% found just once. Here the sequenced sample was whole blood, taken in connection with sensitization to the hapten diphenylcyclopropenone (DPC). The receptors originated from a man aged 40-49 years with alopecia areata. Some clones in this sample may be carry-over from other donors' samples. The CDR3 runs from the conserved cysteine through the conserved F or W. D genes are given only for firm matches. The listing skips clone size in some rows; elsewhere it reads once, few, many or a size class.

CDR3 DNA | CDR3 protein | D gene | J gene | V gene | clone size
TGTGCCAGCAACGGCGCTTGGAACACTGAAGCTTTCTTT | CASNGAWNTEAFF | - | TRBJ1-1 | TRBV14 | many
TGTGCCACCCTCCCCCCGACACAGGGGAGCGCTTTCTTT | CATLPPTQGSAFF | TRBD1 | TRBJ1-1 | TRBV28 | -
TGTGCCAGCAGCGACAAGACTAGCGGGAGACTCACAGATACGCAGTATTTT | CASSDKTSGRLTDTQYF | TRBD2 | TRBJ2-3 | TRBV7-9 | medium-sized
TGTGCCAGCAGTGCCGGGACTAGCGGGAGAGGGCGGTCCTACAATGAGCAGTTCTTC | CASSAGTSGRGRSYNEQFF | TRBD2 | TRBJ2-1 | TRBV6-6 | many
TGCGCCAGCAGGGAGGGACTAGCCTACGAGCAGTACTTC | CASREGLAYEQYF | TRBD2 | TRBJ2-7 | TRBV5-1 | many
TGCGCCAGCAGCATGCGCGGGAGGTCCCTAGACAATGAGCAGTTCTTC | CASSMRGRSLDNEQFF | TRBD2 | TRBJ2-1 | TRBV5-1 | medium-sized
TGTGCCAGCAGCCCGCGAGGTAGCGAGTCCTCCTACGAGCAGTACTTC | CASSPRGSESSYEQYF | - | TRBJ2-7 | TRBV21-1 | many
TGTGCCAGCAGCCAGGCAGCCTTCACAGATACGCAGTATTTT | CASSQAAFTDTQYF | - | TRBJ2-3 | TRBV12-3/TRBV12-4 | many
TGTGCCAGCAGCGGGCACAGGGTCGATGGCTACACCTTC | CASSGHRVDGYTF | - | TRBJ1-2 | TRBV9 | many
TGTGCCAGCAGTTTCTTGGCTAGCGGATTCAATGAGCAGTTCTTC | CASSFLASGFNEQFF | TRBD2 | TRBJ2-1 | TRBV28 | many